This T cell receptor (beta chain) was captured by sequencing in a study of blood T cell repertoires in COVID-19. TCRdb keeps only in-frame clones here, not all; method: immunoSEQ multiplex PCR. The table shows nearly 40,000 clones, with approximately 84% occurring only once. Sample: peripheral blood. The source of this sequence is a man aged 50 to 60 with active or convalescent COVID-19.

CDR3 DNA sequence: TGCAGTGCCCCGACAGGGGCCGAGCAGTACTTC. Its translation: CSAPTGAEQYF. The J gene is TRBJ2-7, the V gene TRBV20-1, with 8 bases matching TRBD1. The CDR3 runs to 11 residues. V lost 6 bases, J lost 6 bases, and 4 bases stayed unmatched. Germline loops: CDR1 DFQATT, CDR2 SNEGSKA (reference sequence).